This T cell receptor (beta chain) came from a study of blood T cell repertoires in COVID-19 (TCRdb year 2020). Notes on the research overall: Collaborator samples came from the United States, Italy and Spain and covered acute and convalescent phases of COVID-19. Samples came from the ongoing ImmuneRACE study (first 160 participants) plus 1,254 subjects from 6 global collaborators. Deeply sampled blood TCRbeta repertoires from subjects exposed to, actively infected with, or recovered from COVID-19 were included in the dataset. The repertoires were released in a freely available public database intended as a resource for research on the immune response to SARS-CoV-2. The sample metadata nearly always contained a de-identified subject ID, COVID-19 status, age in years and sex. Where available, HLA class I and class II types were taken from metadata supplied by the sample provider and were not determined by assay-based typing. The material from the prospective study consisted of cDNA or gDNA derived from T cells, B-cell-depleted T cells, or PBMCs. General findings and caveats noted by the study authors: How much clinical and demographic metadata was included differed by source and by participant, and the metadata was provided uncurated.

Details on this clone: The antigen it recognizes is unknown. Base quality data are lacking; no much larger clone is found one base away.

TCRbeta CDR3 regions were amplified from genomic DNA using the immunoSEQ Assay, a bias-controlled multiplex PCR. On the study's bioinformatics: The number of nucleated cells in each sample was estimated from the amplification of reference gene primers within the assay. To quantify the absolute abundance of each unique TCRbeta CDR3 rearrangement, sequence reads were collapsed and filtered. Productive Simpson clonality was computed per sample as the square root of Simpson's diversity index over productive rearrangements. Not all clones reach the TCRdb copy of this immuneACCESS table, which keeps in-frame sequences only. Checked studies attribute under half of the gap to unresolved V genes and leave the rest unexplained. The V and J calls and the clone size are those of that table, but D and trimming were determined from the DNA. For this sample the table gives about 220,000 clones, of which around four fifths were detected only once. Jointly, the top ten make up around 20% of the sample.

Spanning cysteine to phenylalanine, the CDR3 consists of 15 amino acids. Only the CDR3 part of the read is kept: 45 bases, read in frame from the first base. The V end gives up 5 bases and the J end 2 bases, leaving 9 bases in the junction not matched to a gene. CDR1 and CDR2, looked up from the germline V gene, are SGHTS and YDEGEE. The collaborating institutions used their own protocols to collect whole blood in K2EDTA tubes. For TCRbeta analysis, collaborators shipped samples as frozen whole blood, isolated PBMCs, or DNA extracted from either of those sample types. Sequencing was done on a sample of peripheral blood. The chain is encoded by TRBV5-8 joined to TRBJ2-7, with 8 middle bases fitting TRBD1. The sequence was collected from a man aged 30-40 years with active or convalescent COVID-19. The DNA is as follows: TGTGCCAGCAGTCCGTCTCCGGACAGGGCCTACGAGCAGTACTTC. This yields the protein CASSPSPDRAYEQYF.